In its sample, the clone carrying this T cell receptor (beta chain) was seen a few times. The antigen remains undetermined. The data belong to a study of blood T cells in healthy people across ages. Study background: Through template switching, about one barcoded beta molecule was captured per two T cells, as measured in model experiments. Study-wide points: Roughly linear age-related decline in beta diversity appeared, significant by age approximately 43. More naive CD4+ cells and higher diversity were found in long-lived than in aged donors.

Through a sample-barcoded 5' primer and a J-beta primer mix, a second PCR was run for roughly 6 to 12 cycles. Every cDNA molecule bore a tag from a template-switch adaptor containing 12 random nucleotides. Each CDR3 protein is one row after TCRdb ran MiXCR on the 5' RACE reads. The sample has about 290,000 distinct CDR3 sequences, about 25% seen once. The V end lost 6 bases, the J end lost 5 bases, and 10 bases lay between the germline ends. There are 12 residues in the CDR3. Germline-derived CDR1 and CDR2 are DFQATT and SNEGSKA (reference sequence). The source of this sequence is a woman aged 65 to 85 in good health. The material sequenced was blood. This rearrangement joins TRBV20-1 to TRBJ2-2; D unresolved. Here the CDR3 DNA reads TGCAGTGCCCCCGTATATACCGGGGAGCTGTTTTTT. The encoded protein is CSAPVYTGELFF.